The sequence of this T cell receptor (beta chain) was determined in a study of cytomegalovirus exposure and HLA in healthy donors (dated by TCRdb to the late 2010s). Context from the whole study: According to an earlier analysis of several hundred of the donors, about 190 million T cells yielded 117 million unique TCR beta sequences and about 300 Gb of sequence data. An early release that covered about 640 HLA-typed donors contained around 330 gigabases of sequencing data and approximately 85 million unique TCR sequences. Of the approximately 400 genotyped donors, 75% to 85% were placed in the genetic ancestry cluster associated with self-reported Caucasian donors. The study aimed to test whether cataloging public T cell receptors could reveal signatures of past pathogen exposure. The study profiled the T cell repertoires of some 610 subjects by immunosequencing and related them to cytomegalovirus serostatus. Along with the approximately 700-subject first cohort, a separate validation cohort of some 130 different subjects was used. To predict cytomegalovirus infection status, the study brought together high-throughput TCR immunosequencing, statistical association of individual TCRs with disease status, and machine learning. To study patterns of TCR occurrence, a later analysis re-analyzed previously published TCR beta repertoires from around 670 donors and added high-resolution HLA genotyping. Rather than using new phenotypic data, the later analysis identified candidate immune exposures from TCR beta sequences and from how often those sequences occurred across donors. An earlier analysis of about 600 of the donors used high-throughput TCR beta sequencing to judge whether each TCR beta V gene segment behaved as functional or pseudogenic. Donor age, sex, ethnicity and CMV serostatus were compiled together with the repertoire data. A later genetic analysis took genome-wide SNP genotypes for about three fifths of the roughly 670 donors and used that subset as a discovery cohort. All discovery cohort repertoires had been generated on a single sequencing platform. HLA typing covered class I and class II loci at four-digit resolution. Typing coverage differed by locus: A, B, C, DRB1 and DQB1 were typed in roughly 629-640 donors, DQA1 in about 500, DPA1 in some 570, and DPB1 in just under 490. A few DR-DQ haplotypes were handled as single units for association and clustering because linkage in the cohort was strong. Across some 400 genotyped donors of the cohort, an average of approximately 200,000 unique TCR beta nucleotide sequences per donor were sequenced, and about a sixth of those sequences were non-productive.

This clone was seen just once. Its antigen is unknown. Base quality data are lacking; no much larger clone is found one base away. V has 0 bases trimmed and J has 4 bases trimmed; junction bases matching no gene number 11. The CDR3 contains 17 residues, cysteine and phenylalanine counted. Of all the DNA, just the CDR3 is kept, 51 bases in frame from base 1. The germline V gene sets CDR1 to ENHRY and CDR2 to SYGVKD. The cohort comprised some 680 healthy bone marrow donors. Cohort members were all nominally healthy when sampled, although unrecorded immune exposures were likely present. The donor tested CMV seropositive and was one of the 289 seropositive cohort members. Every donor gave a peripheral blood sample, and the peripheral blood mononuclear cells from that sample were used for TCR beta sequencing. Genomic DNA extraction from the blood cell samples was performed with the Qiagen DNeasy Blood Extraction Kit.

The library was generated by the immunoSEQ multiplex PCR assay. A mixture of 60 forward primers for TCR Vbeta segments and 13 reverse primers for TCR Jbeta segments was used in the multiplex PCR. The CDR3 region of rearranged TCR beta genes was amplified from genomic DNA by a multiplex PCR assay. The Illumina HiSeq System was used to sequence the amplified TCR beta libraries as 87-base-pair reads. Per the authors' processing: A later analysis tallied tens of millions of unique TCR beta chains across the 666 repertoires, and around 12 million of those chains were shared by two or more donors. To remove PCR and sequencing errors, raw reads were error-corrected and collapsed into unique sequences using a nearest-neighbor algorithm that merged closely related sequences. V, D and J gene segments were assigned by aligning CDR3 sequences to IMGT reference sequences. For a sequence to be retained, a match of at least six nucleotides to both a V gene segment and a J gene segment was required. Rearrangements were called productive when the CDR3 lacked stop codons and stayed in frame with V and J; all others were non-productive. CDR3 was defined by IMGT convention, running from the second conserved V-encoded cysteine to the conserved J-encoded phenylalanine. The earlier analysis of roughly 590 of the donors excluded sequences that lacked an unambiguous match to a single V gene segment. An earlier analysis of 550 to 650 of the donors classified V segments as functional when productive rearrangements were above 56.7% and as segregating when the standard deviation between donors was above 5%. A statistical classification framework was developed to diagnose cytomegalovirus status using the catalog of TCR beta chain sequences. In a later analysis, V and J genes were assigned by comparing TCR nucleotide sequences against IMGT/GENE-DB human TR gene sequences. The TCRdist pipeline was used in a later analysis to assign CDR3 sequences and most-parsimonious VDJ recombination scenarios. A later analysis defined each TCR beta chain by its CDR3 amino acid sequence plus V-gene family, and excluded reads lacking a unique V-gene family. To address suspected cross-contamination and a sequencing artifact, a later analysis removed some 620 highly shared, low-generation-probability nucleotide sequences. A later analysis calculated a clonal expansion index for each public chain from normalized within-repertoire ranks of inferred template counts. In a later analysis, generation probabilities were computed using a VDJ recombination model fitted to out-of-frame rearrangements, and the results were checked against IGoR. In a later analysis, hypergeometric tests were used to score TCR-TCR, TCR-HLA and TCR-CMV co-occurrence, with a repertoire-size bias correction applied to TCR pairs. To estimate false discovery rates, a later analysis permuted the HLA or CMV assignments 20 times. In a later analysis, co-occurring TCRs were grouped using DBSCAN, with TCRdist sequence similarity added in when clustering inside HLA-allele-positive subsets. Co-occurrence clustering excluded repertoires with fewer than 30,000 or more than 120,000 public chains, plus five with anomalous nucleotide sharing. TCRdb retrieved this table from immuneACCESS and kept in-frame rearrangements only. Not all clones are present; in checked studies, unresolved V genes account for under half, and no reason is known for the remainder. Clonal size and the V and J genes are those of that table, whereas D and trimming came from the DNA. In all, the sample holds 100,000 or so clones, and 60% to 80% of those were seen once. Approximately 4.3% of the sample rests with the top ten.

The paper's findings and limits, for the study overall: A later genetic analysis reported fewer N-insertions in productive TCRs among donors in an Asian-associated ancestry cluster than the roughly 690-donor mean. A cluster of highly shared sequence variants was judged likely to represent a technical artifact of the sequencing pipeline. It was suggested by the authors that the approach could potentially be generalized to other disease states and immunological phenotypes. Because HLA typing was missing for some donors at each locus, association tests included only the typed subset. Only TCR beta chains were sequenced in this cohort, and the absence of alpha or paired-chain data limited detectable features. For the cohort, immune exposure information was limited to CMV serostatus. In a later analysis, HLA-associated TCR beta chains were found to be more clonally expanded and to have lower generation probabilities than equally common non-associated chains. Correlated functional status among segregating V segments might reflect linkage disequilibrium, but an unknown experimental factor could not be ruled out. At a false discovery rate of 0.05, a later analysis linked approximately 18,000 TCR beta sequences to specific HLA alleles. The classifier was reported to diagnose cytomegalovirus status with high specificity and sensitivity in both the original cohort and the validation cohort. In a later genetic analysis, a missense DCLRE1C variant was associated with V-gene and J-gene trimming of TCR beta chains, and the association was replicated in an independent cohort. When HLA alleles, especially DR and DQ, strongly co-occurred, TCR associations were difficult to assign to individual alleles. Sequencing depth was assumed to be roughly uniform across donors in the presence/absence analyses, though that assumption may not hold. Most CMV-associated TCR beta chains appeared to be HLA-restricted in a later analysis, and the HLA associations seemed to be driven largely by CMV exposure. In a later analysis, the rate of TCR association differed among HLA loci, with DRB1 alleles having the most associated TCRs and HLA-C alleles having the fewest. Across donors, most TCR sequences were observed very rarely, whereas some public TCRs were present in many individuals. The study listed approximately 150 TCR beta chains as associated with cytomegalovirus. Because the 87-base-pair reads could not distinguish some IMGT-functional V segments, including TRBV6-2 and TRBV6-3, those segments were excluded. A further reported finding was that TCR beta sequences accurately predicted the HLA-A and HLA-B alleles for most subjects in the first cohort. In vitro tests confirmed that a few of the cytomegalovirus-associated TCR beta chains recognize cytomegalovirus antigens. In a later analysis, several top co-occurrence clusters were reported to appear linked to parvovirus B19, influenza, CMV and Epstein-Barr virus. The earlier analysis of 587 of the donors excluded around 17 rarely observed V segments, including chromosome 9 orphons, because counts were too low. An earlier analysis of 587 of the donors showed that most TCR beta V segments appeared in productive rearrangements either about 87% or about 30% of the time, which broadly matched IMGT annotations.

The sequence derives from a woman under 30 in good health and CMV-seropositive. The material sequenced was PBMCs. The chain employs TRBV10-3 and TRBJ2-7; 8 bases in the middle match TRBD2. The CDR3 loop reads CAISESVAGNGGYEQYF. The DNA sequence is given as TGTGCCATCAGTGAGTCGGTAGCGGGAAACGGTGGGTACGAGCAGTACTTC.